This is a list of T cell receptor beta chains from one sample in a study of shared clonotypes between healthy human individuals. The method was immunoSEQ multiplex PCR; TCRdb's version includes in-frame clones alone and lacks a portion of them. Here the sample spans some 2.1 million clones, 85% to 95% being singletons. The specimen sequenced was naive CD4+ T cells sorted from blood. The receptor set was obtained from a man aged 18 to 30 in good health. Each CDR3 is given with its conserved first and last residue. D genes are given only for firm matches. Clone size appears in some rows only: once, few, many, or a class for an expanded clone.

V,size,length,J,D,DNA,CDR3
TRBV28,NA,14,TRBJ1-4,NA,TGTGCCAGCAGTTTAGCGGGGTCGGGGGAAAAACTGTTTTTT,CASSLAGSGEKLFF
TRBV27,NA,17,TRBJ2-3,TRBD2,TGTGCCAGCAAGAGCGGTTGGGCGGGAGGGCCGAGGGATACGCAGTATTTT,CASKSGWAGGPRDTQYF
TRBV5-6,NA,15,TRBJ2-1,NA,TGTGCCAGCAGCTTGCTGGAAAGCTCCTACAATGAGCAGTTCTTC,CASSLLESSYNEQFF
TRBV10-1,NA,14,TRBJ2-2,NA,TGCGCCAGCAGTGAGTCGGCAATTCCTGGGGAGCTGTTTTTT,CASSESAIPGELFF
TRBV21-1,once,15,TRBJ1-5,NA,TGTGCCAGCAGCACCTCCCGGGAGTCCAATCAGCCCCAGCATTTT,CASSTSRESNQPQHF
TRBV6-1,NA,15,TRBJ1-4,NA,TGTGCCAGCAGTGAAGCTAGAGGAACTAATGAAAAACTGTTTTTT,CASSEARGTNEKLFF
TRBV6-5,NA,15,TRBJ2-6,NA,TGTGCCAGCAGTTCCCACTACTCTGGGGCCAACGTCCTGACTTTC,CASSSHYSGANVLTF
TRBV30,NA,12,TRBJ1-5,NA,TGTGCCTGGAGTAACGCCAATCAGCCCCAGCATTTT,CAWSNANQPQHF
TRBV11-1,NA,14,TRBJ2-7,NA,TGTGCCAGCAGCTGGGAGAGGGGTCCGTACGAGCAGTACTTC,CASSWERGPYEQYF
TRBV5-4,NA,14,TRBJ2-7,NA,TGTGCCAGCAGCGCGACAGGAGTAATATACGAGCAGTACTTC,CASSATGVIYEQYF
TRBV28,NA,19,TRBJ1-3,TRBD1,TGTGCCAGCAGTCCCGGCAAGTATGGACAGGGTTTTCCTGGAAACACCATATATTTT,CASSPGKYGQGFPGNTIYF
TRBV7-2,NA,15,TRBJ2-7,TRBD2,TGTGCCAGCAGCTTAGCAACTAGCGGCCCCTACGAGCAGTACTTC,CASSLATSGPYEQYF
TRBV11-2,NA,15,TRBJ2-7,TRBD2,TGTGCCAGCAGCTTAGAAGGGACTAGCTCCCACGAGCAGTACTTC,CASSLEGTSSHEQYF
TRBV5-4,once,16,TRBJ2-2,NA,TGTGCCAGCAGCTTGGGAAGCGCAAGGGGCACCGGGGAGCTGTTTTTT,CASSLGSARGTGELFF
TRBV5-1,NA,15,TRBJ1-6,NA,TGCGCCAGCAGCTTCGGAGCAGGTTATAATTCACCCCTCCACTTT,CASSFGAGYNSPLHF
TRBV7-9,NA,17,TRBJ2-3,TRBD2,TGTGCCAGCAGCTTCCCCTATAGCGGGGGTCAAACAGATACGCAGTATTTT,CASSFPYSGGQTDTQYF
TRBV14,NA,16,TRBJ2-1,NA,TGTGCCAGCAGCCAAGAAAGACTTCACTCCTACAATGAGCAGTTCTTC,CASSQERLHSYNEQFF
TRBV5-1,NA,13,TRBJ1-1,NA,TGCGCCAGCAGCTTTGACCTCCGATCTGAAGCTTTCTTT,CASSFDLRSEAFF
TRBV6-5,NA,16,TRBJ1-2,NA,TGTGCCAGCAGTTACTCGGGGGACCCTTCTAACTATGGCTACACCTTC,CASSYSGDPSNYGYTF
TRBV2,NA,14,TRBJ1-1,TRBD1,TGTGCCAGCAGTGAGGACAGGGTGAACACTGAAGCTTTCTTT,CASSEDRVNTEAFF
TRBV6-1,NA,16,TRBJ1-2,NA,TGTGCCAGCAGTGAAGAAGGGGCAGGGGTCGGCTATGGCTACACCTTC,CASSEEGAGVGYGYTF
TRBV10-3,once,15,TRBJ1-1,NA,TGTGCCATCAGTGATTGGGGGCGGGTCGACACTGAAGCTTTCTTT,CAISDWGRVDTEAFF
TRBV6-1,NA,14,TRBJ1-5,NA,TGTGCCAGCAGTGAGGGGCTGAGCAATCAGCCCCAGCATTTT,CASSEGLSNQPQHF
TRBV29-1,NA,13,TRBJ2-1,NA,TGCAGCGTTGAAAGGTCACGTTATAATGAGCAGTTCTTC,CSVERSRYNEQFF
TRBV6-5,NA,11,TRBJ2-3,NA,TGTGCCAGCAGTAGGGGAGATACGCAGTATTTT,CASSRGDTQYF
TRBV19,NA,14,TRBJ1-6,TRBD1,TGTGCCAGTAGTCCGGACAGGCTAAATTCACCCCTCCACTTT,CASSPDRLNSPLHF